This T cell receptor (beta chain) was sequenced during a study of blood T cell repertoires in COVID-19. In the authors' workflow: Counts of nucleated cells, estimated from reference gene primer amplification, were obtained. Sequencing used immunoSEQ multiplex PCR; TCRdb keeps in-frame clones, though not all of them. V, J and clone size are taken as reported in that table, and D and trimming were inferred from the DNA itself. The table records about 120,000 clones, around 80% of them present only once. Germline V gene sequence: CDR1 SQVTM, CDR2 ANQGSEA. The CDR3 loop spans 20 amino acids. Trimming removed 0 bases from V and 5 bases from J, with 29 bases in between.

The chain employs TRBV29-1 and TRBJ2-1; maybe TRBD2 (6 bases). The sequence was obtained from a man between 35 and 55 years old with active or convalescent COVID-19. The specimen was peripheral blood. The CDR3 bases are TGCAGCGTTGAAGAGGGGTTATCTGGGAGGATCGGGGTAGGCAACAATGAGCAGTTCTTC. Protein product: CSVEEGLSGRIGVGNNEQFF.